Below are 14 T cell receptor beta chains sequenced from a single sample in a study of blood T cell repertoires in COVID-19. Clones were read by immunoSEQ multiplex PCR, and TCRdb kept only the in-frame ones, dropping some. The sample has 220,000 or so clones, approximately 81% seen once; the top ten hold more than 4.5%. What was sequenced was peripheral blood. These receptors all come from a woman aged 55-69 years who had recovered from COVID-19.

V and J are TRBV19 and TRBJ2-5, with TRBD2 identical over 9 bases. CDR1 and CDR2 (germline): LNHDA, SQIVND (reference sequence). There are 18 residues in the CDR3. V dropped 6 bases and J dropped 5; count of bases not matched to a gene: 19. This CDR3 is CASSAPLGLAGTVETQYF. The CDR3 DNA reads TGTGCCAGTAGCGCTCCGTTGGGGCTAGCGGGGACCGTGGAGACCCAGTACTTC.

This chain joins TRBV4-3 and TRBJ2-3, with 9 bases aligning to TRBD2. Germline lookup yields CDR1 LGHNA and CDR2 YSLEER. Trimming took 3 bases from V and 0 from J; bases not matched to a gene: 4. The CDR3 is made up of 16 amino acids. The CDR3 sequence: CASSQKRGVSTDTQYF. CDR3 coding DNA: TGCGCCAGCAGCCAGAAGCGGGGGGTAAGCACAGATACGCAGTATTTT.

The genes are TRBV3-1 (or the pseudogene TRBV3-2) and TRBJ2-3; TRBD2 matches at 8 bases. Trimming took 1 base from V and 2 from J; bases not matched to a gene: 2. The length of the CDR3 is 15 residues. The V gene's germline CDR1 is LGHDT and CDR2 YNNKEL (reference sequence). The CDR3 nucleotides read TGTGCCAGCAGCCAAGTCGGGGGGGTCACAGATACGCAGTATTTT. Its translation: CASSQVGGVTDTQYF.

The chain links TRBV5-4 to TRBJ2-2; TRBD1 matches at 10 bases. With 4 bases clipped from V and 7 bases from J, the junction kept 7 bases outside the gene matches. The CDR3 runs to 15 residues. Germline V gene data show CDR1 as SGHNT and CDR2 as YYREEE (reference sequence). The CDR3 DNA reads TGTGCCAGCAGCGGCCGACAGGGGGCGGACGGGGAGCTGTTTTTT. Translation gives CASSGRQGADGELFF.

The gene calls are TRBV27 and TRBJ1-5; D is ambiguous. The V gene's germline CDR1 is MNHEY and CDR2 SMNVEV (reference sequence). This CDR3 is built from 14 residues. Trimming removed 3 bases at V and 0 bases at J, with 6 bases between. CDR3 amino acids: CASSFGNSNQPQHF. The CDR3 nucleotides are TGTGCCAGCAGTTTCGGGAATAGCAATCAGCCCCAGCATTTT.

The gene calls are TRBV19 and TRBJ1-1; D might be TRBD1 (5 bases). The V gene's germline CDR1 is LNHDA and CDR2 SQIVND (reference sequence). Deletions cut 3 bases from V and 7 bases from J, with 21 bases between. This CDR3 contains 16 residues. The DNA for the CDR3 is TGTGCCAGTAGTATTTTGGATGGTGGGGGGACGGGTGAAGCTTTCTTT. Its protein is CASSILDGGGTGEAFF.

The V call is TRBV20-1, the J call TRBJ2-5; TRBD1 agrees at 7 bases. Germline trimming cut 7 bases from V and 2 bases from J; bases unmatched to any gene: 1. The CDR3 extends over 11 amino acids. Germline V lookup: CDR1 DFQATT, CDR2 SNEGSKA (reference sequence). This chain's CDR3 is CSGDSQETQYF. DNA for the CDR3: TGCAGTGGGGACAGTCAAGAGACCCAGTACTTC.

V is TRBV4-2 and J is TRBJ2-5; tentatively, D is TRBD1 (7 bases). The CDR3 contains 15 residues. V shed 0 bases and J shed 7 bases, with 15 bases lying between them. CDR1 LGHNA and CDR2 YNFKEQ come from the germline V gene. In DNA form, the CDR3 reads TGTGCCAGCAGCCAAGATGGCGGGACAGCCAGGACCCAGTACTTC. This codes for CASSQDGGTARTQYF.

The chain uses TRBV27 and TRBJ1-5; possibly TRBD1 for D (5 bases). Per germline, CDR1 MNHEY and CDR2 SMNVEV (reference sequence). The CDR3 totals 14 residues. V was trimmed by 8 bases and J by 3 bases, leaving 14 bases between them. The DNA for the CDR3 is TGTGCCAGCTCCTCGATGACAGACAATCAGCCCCAGCATTTT. This encodes CASSSMTDNQPQHF.

The chain joins TRBV4-1 to TRBJ1-5; 11 bases line up with TRBD1. With V trimmed by 1 base and J by 5 bases, 7 bases remained unmatched. This CDR3 has 17 amino acids. Germline V gives CDR1 MGHRA, CDR2 YSYEKL. CDR3 sequence (DNA): TGCGCCAGCAGCCAAGGGGTCCGGGACAGGGGGGATCAGCCCCAGCATTTT. Amino acids: CASSQGVRDRGDQPQHF.

CDR3 region: CASSQDNRLAAYEQYF. CDR3 in DNA: TGCGCCAGCAGCCAAGATAATCGGCTAGCGGCCTACGAGCAGTACTTC. The chain joins TRBV4-1 to TRBJ2-7; the match to TRBD2 covers 7 bases. Germline CDR1 reads MGHRA; CDR2 reads YSYEKL. The CDR3 loop spans 16 amino acids. V was clipped by 0 bases and J by 2 bases; unmatched bases: 7.

The chain employs TRBV4-3 and TRBJ2-3, with 7 bases fitting TRBD2. Per the germline V gene, CDR1 is LGHNA and CDR2 is YSLEER. Trimming cost V 0 bases and J 2 bases; bases outside gene matches: 5. The length of the CDR3 is 16 residues. The CDR3 DNA follows: TGCGCCAGCAGCCAAGATATGGCGGGGGTCACAGATACGCAGTATTTT. It yields the protein CASSQDMAGVTDTQYF.

The chain recombines TRBV4-1 with TRBJ1-6; D uncertain. Trimming cost V 4 bases and J 6 bases, with 4 bases left between them. From germline, CDR1 is MGHRA and CDR2 YSYEKL. The CDR3 has 12 amino acids. Written as DNA, the CDR3 is TGCGCCAGCAGCCGGAGTAATTCACCCCTCCACTTT. It is translated as CASSRSNSPLHF.

J is TRBJ2-1 and V is TRBV27; TRBD1 might be the D (5 bases). Germline CDR1 MNHEY, CDR2 SMNVEV (reference sequence). The CDR3 has 18 amino acids. The ends were cut back, 2 bases at V and 3 bases at J, with 20 bases in the middle. The CDR3 loop is CASSLTPSQVPGYNEQFF. The DNA of the CDR3 is TGTGCCAGCAGTTTAACCCCTTCACAGGTCCCTGGCTACAATGAGCAGTTCTTC.